This record covers a single T cell receptor beta chain. No antigen is known for it. Individuals with alopecia areata gave both lesional scalp punch biopsies and peripheral blood for collection. V was pared by 1 base and J by 0 bases, with 7 bases between. Germline V gives CDR1 MGHRA, CDR2 YSYEKL. This CDR3 spans 14 amino acids. This entry belongs to a study of CD8+ T cells in alopecia areata. It was cDNA, reverse transcribed from extracted RNA, that served as the sequencing template. Sequencing used immunoSEQ multiplex PCR; TCRdb keeps in-frame clones, though not all of them. This table holds about 110,000 clones, approximately 50% found once. Study-wide findings and caveats: Scalp sample data also include resident alphabeta T cells from normal skin. Higher clonality was seen in lesional scalp than in normal scalp, especially in alopecia totalis/universalis.

Sequenced sample: NKG2D-low CD8+ T cells sorted from blood. The V and J genes are TRBV4-1 and TRBJ2-7, with a tentative D call TRBD1 (5 bases). The sequence was obtained from a human donor with alopecia areata. The CDR3: CASSQVDSSYEQYF. CDR3 bases: TGCGCCAGCAGCCAAGTAGACAGCTCCTACGAGCAGTACTTC.